These T cell receptor beta chains were read from a single sample in a study of spatial heterogeneity in lung cancer. TCRdb redid the calling of the 5' RACE reads with MiXCR, one entry per CDR3 protein. The sample has around 40,000 distinct CDR3 sequences, roughly 4.9% seen once. The sample in question was PBMCs, obtained at surgery. The receptors derive from a female donor with early-stage non-small cell lung cancer. Both conserved end residues are part of each CDR3. D genes are given only for firm matches. Clone size appears in some rows only: once, few, many, or a class for an expanded clone.

D gene	clone size	V gene	J gene	CDR3 DNA	CDR3 protein
TRBD1	few	TRBV19	TRBJ1-5	TGTGCCAGTAAATGGACAGGGTATAGTCAGCCCCAGCATTTT	CASKWTGYSQPQHF
TRBD1	.	TRBV5-1	TRBJ2-1	TGCGCCAGCAGCTCGGGACAGGGGGAATCGTGGCAGTTCTTC	CASSSGQGESWQFF
.	many	TRBV7-2	TRBJ2-7	TGTGCCAGCTCTAAGGGCTACGAGCAGTACTTC	CASSKGYEQYF
.	many	TRBV27	TRBJ1-2	TGTGCCAGCGCTAACGAGCCCAACTATGGCTACACCTTC	CASANEPNYGYTF
.	many	TRBV5-6	TRBJ2-3	TGTGCCAGCAGCTTGGAGGTTAAGCTCAGCACAGATACGCAGTATTTT	CASSLEVKLSTDTQYF
.	many	TRBV7-3	TRBJ2-3	TGTGCCAGCAGCTCTCGTACAGATACGCAGTATTTT	CASSSRTDTQYF
.	many	TRBV20-1	TRBJ2-1	TGCAGTGCTAGAGACTCCCTTGTGGGCGAGCAGTTCTTC	CSARDSLVGEQFF
TRBD1	many	TRBV4-3	TRBJ2-5	TGCGCCAGCAGCCAAGGGGACAGGGCTGGGGAGACCCAGTACTTC	CASSQGDRAGETQYF
.	.	TRBV6-2/TRBV6-3	TRBJ1-5	TGTGCCAGCAGTTACAGGGCCAGGGGCTATCAGCCCCAGCATTTT	CASSYRARGYQPQHF
.	.	TRBV27	TRBJ2-7	TGTGCCAGCAGTTTAACAGGGTATCCGGGCGAGCAGTACTTC	CASSLTGYPGEQYF
TRBD1	many	TRBV2	TRBJ2-1	TGTGCCAGTACCGGGACAGACTCCTACAATGAGCAGTTCTTC	CASTGTDSYNEQFF
.	many	TRBV29-1	TRBJ2-3	TGCAGCGTTGAAGAAGTACTGGATACGCAGTATTTT	CSVEEVLDTQYF
TRBD2	few	TRBV27	TRBJ2-1	TGTGCCAGCACCGAGACTAGCGTGGGGGCCAATGAGCAGTTCTTC	CASTETSVGANEQFF
TRBD2	many	TRBV5-1	TRBJ2-5	TGCGCCAGCGGGACTACTGAAGAGACCCAGTACTTC	CASGTTEETQYF
.	few	TRBV24-1	TRBJ1-1	TGTGCCACCAGTGAGTCAGGGGCCGGGAACACTGAAGCTTTCTTT	CATSESGAGNTEAFF
.	many	TRBV6-5	TRBJ1-4	TGTGCCAGCAGTCCCCGCGGGGGGGTAGAAAAACTGTTTTTT	CASSPRGGVEKLFF
.	.	TRBV19	TRBJ2-2	TGTGCCAGTAGTATAGGATACAGGGCCGGCACCGGGGAGCTGTTTTTT	CASSIGYRAGTGELFF
TRBD1	few	TRBV20-1	TRBJ2-1	TGCAGTGCTAGCTTGGGACAGGTAATCTTCGATGAGCAGTTCTTC	CSASLGQVIFDEQFF
.	few	TRBV6-5	TRBJ1-5	TGTGCCAGCAGTTCTGTGGGCAATCAGCCCCAGCATTTT	CASSSVGNQPQHF
TRBD1	.	TRBV15	TRBJ2-5	TGTGCCACCAACGGGGACAGGGGGCAAGAGACCCAGTACTTC	CATNGDRGQETQYF
TRBD1	.	TRBV12-3/TRBV12-4	TRBJ1-1	TGTGCCAGCAGTCCCCGGGACAGGGCAGTGGGAGTAGAAGCTTTCTTT	CASSPRDRAVGVEAFF
.	many	TRBV7-8	TRBJ1-5	TGTGCCAGCAGCCCAGGGGTTCAGAATAGCAATCAGCCCCAGCATTTT	CASSPGVQNSNQPQHF
TRBD1	many	TRBV2	TRBJ1-6	TGTGCCAGCAGTGAAGCTGCAGGACAGGTTTCCCTCCACTTT	CASSEAAGQVSLHF
TRBD2	many	TRBV9	TRBJ2-7	TGTGCCAGCAGCGTAGATGGCGGGGGGTCCTACGAGCAGTACTTC	CASSVDGGGSYEQYF
.	many	TRBV5-1	TRBJ1-1	TGCGCCAGCAGCTCCGGCGGGGGCGGTGAAGCTTTCTTT	CASSSGGGGEAFF
TRBD1	many	TRBV9	TRBJ1-5	TGTGCCAGCAGCTCGGGACAGGGTCGTCAGCCCCAGCATTTT	CASSSGQGRQPQHF
TRBD2	.	TRBV11-1	TRBJ2-5	TGTGCCAGCAGCCCACGACTAGCGGGGTACCAAGAGACCCAGTACTTC	CASSPRLAGYQETQYF
TRBD2	.	TRBV20-1	TRBJ2-5	TGCAGTGCCTCCCTAGCGGGGAGTGGAGAGACCCAGTACTTC	CSASLAGSGETQYF
.	.	TRBV9	TRBJ2-3	TGTGCCAGCTCGCTCTTGAGCACAGATACGCAGTATTTT	CASSLLSTDTQYF
.	few	TRBV6-6	TRBJ1-1	TGTGCCAGCAGTTACTCTTCGGATGAAGCTTTCTTT	CASSYSSDEAFF
.	many	TRBV12-3/TRBV12-4	TRBJ2-3	TGTGCCAGCAGTTTGGGAGGGGGTGAGGATACGCAGTATTTT	CASSLGGGEDTQYF
.	many	TRBV24-1	TRBJ2-3	TGTGCCACCAGTGACCCTAGGGCCGGGAAATCAGATACGCAGTATTTT	CATSDPRAGKSDTQYF
.	.	TRBV5-1	TRBJ1-4	TGCGCCAGCAGCCTAGACGGCCTTGCAACTAATGAAAAACTGTTTTTT	CASSLDGLATNEKLFF
.	many	TRBV5-6	TRBJ1-3	TGTGCCAGCGTCAACCGGGCGTCAAGAAACACCATATATTTT	CASVNRASRNTIYF
.	many	TRBV25-1	TRBJ2-1	TGTGCCAGCAGACCGGGGGGCGAGGGAAGTCCCCAGTTCTTC	CASRPGGEGSPQFF
TRBD2	many	TRBV4-2	TRBJ2-2	TGTGCCAGCAGCCAGGATAGCGGGGGGAACACCGGGGAGCTGTTTTTT	CASSQDSGGNTGELFF
TRBD1	many	TRBV5-4	TRBJ2-2	TGTGCCAGCAGCCCCTTACAGGGGACCGGGGAGCTGTTTTTT	CASSPLQGTGELFF
.	many	TRBV3-1	TRBJ2-5	TGTGCCAGCAGCCAGAACAGGTTTCAAGAGACCCAGTACTTC	CASSQNRFQETQYF
.	many	TRBV5-4	TRBJ2-5	TGTGCCAGCAGCTTGCCCCCCCAAGAGACCCAGTACTTC	CASSLPPQETQYF
TRBD2	few	TRBV5-5	TRBJ2-3	TGTGCCAGCAGCAGCCTAGCGGGGGGGCCGATAGATACGCAGTATTTT	CASSSLAGGPIDTQYF
TRBD2	many	TRBV9	TRBJ2-4	TGTGCCAGCAGCGAGACTAGCGGGGGGTACCTAGCCAAAAACATTCAGTACTTC	CASSETSGGYLAKNIQYF
.	few	TRBV3-2	TRBJ2-3	TGTGCCAGCAGCCAGTTTCGGGCGAGCTCCACAGATACGCAGTATTTT	CASSQFRASSTDTQYF
.	many	TRBV4-3	TRBJ2-6	TGCGCCAGCAGCCAAGAGGGACACTCTGGGGCCAACGTCCTGACTTTC	CASSQEGHSGANVLTF
TRBD2	many	TRBV6-5	TRBJ2-1	TGTGCCAGCAGTTACGAGGCTAGCGGATACAATGAGCAGTTCTTC	CASSYEASGYNEQFF
TRBD1	few	TRBV12-3/TRBV12-4	TRBJ1-1	TGTGCCAGCAGGGGGACAGGAGAGAACACTGAAGCTTTCTTT	CASRGTGENTEAFF
TRBD2	few	TRBV12-3/TRBV12-4	TRBJ2-3	TGTGCCAGCAGTTTTTTGAGCGGGGGCACAGATACGCAGTATTTT	CASSFLSGGTDTQYF
.	many	TRBV5-8	TRBJ2-6	TGTGCCAGCAGCTTGATCCACTCTGGGGCCAACGTCCTGACTTTC	CASSLIHSGANVLTF